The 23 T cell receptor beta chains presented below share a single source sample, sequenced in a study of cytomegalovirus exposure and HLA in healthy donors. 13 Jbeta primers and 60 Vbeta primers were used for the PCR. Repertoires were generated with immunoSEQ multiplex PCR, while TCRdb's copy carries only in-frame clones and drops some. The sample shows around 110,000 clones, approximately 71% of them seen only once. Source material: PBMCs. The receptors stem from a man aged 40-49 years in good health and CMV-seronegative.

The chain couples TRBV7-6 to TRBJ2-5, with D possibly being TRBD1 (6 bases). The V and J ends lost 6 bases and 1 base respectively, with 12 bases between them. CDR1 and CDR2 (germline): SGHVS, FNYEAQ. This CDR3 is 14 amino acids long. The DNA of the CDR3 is TGTGCCAGCAGTCCAGGGGTATTCCAAGAGACCCAGTACTTC. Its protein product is CASSPGVFQETQYF.

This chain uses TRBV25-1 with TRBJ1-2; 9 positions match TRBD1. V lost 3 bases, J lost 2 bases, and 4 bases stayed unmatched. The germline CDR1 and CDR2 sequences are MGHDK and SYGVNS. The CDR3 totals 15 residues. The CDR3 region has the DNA TGTGCCAGCAGTGACTACGACAGGGGGAACTATGGCTACACCTTC. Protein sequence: CASSDYDRGNYGYTF.

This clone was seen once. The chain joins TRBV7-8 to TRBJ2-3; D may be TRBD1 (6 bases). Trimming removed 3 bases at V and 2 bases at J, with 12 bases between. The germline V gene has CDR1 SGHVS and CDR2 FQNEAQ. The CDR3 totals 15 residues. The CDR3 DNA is TGTGCCAGCAGCTTGAGGGGGATATACACAGATACGCAGTATTTT. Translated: CASSLRGIYTDTQYF.

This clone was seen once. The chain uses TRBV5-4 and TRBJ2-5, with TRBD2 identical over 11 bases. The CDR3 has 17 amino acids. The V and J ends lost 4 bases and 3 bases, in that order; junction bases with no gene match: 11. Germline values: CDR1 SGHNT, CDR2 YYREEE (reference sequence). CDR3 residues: CASSPSASGGFKETQYF. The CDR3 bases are TGTGCCAGCAGCCCCTCCGCTAGCGGGGGGTTTAAAGAGACCCAGTACTTC.

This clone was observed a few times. CDR3 in DNA: TGTGCCAGTAGTGCCTGGACAGGTCGGGATCAGCCCCAGCATTTT. This translates into CASSAWTGRDQPQHF. The rearrangement links TRBV19 to TRBJ1-5; 7 bases map to TRBD1. CDR3 length: 15 residues. V trimming: 5 bases; J trimming: 5 bases; junction bases outside the gene matches: 9. Per germline, CDR1 LNHDA and CDR2 SQIVND (reference sequence).

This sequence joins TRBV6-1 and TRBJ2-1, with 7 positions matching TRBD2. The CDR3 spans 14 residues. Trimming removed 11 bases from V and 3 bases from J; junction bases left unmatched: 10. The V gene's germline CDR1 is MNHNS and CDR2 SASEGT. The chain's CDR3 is CAALTSSHYNEQFF. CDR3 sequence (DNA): TGTGCCGCCCTGACTAGCTCTCACTACAATGAGCAGTTCTTC.

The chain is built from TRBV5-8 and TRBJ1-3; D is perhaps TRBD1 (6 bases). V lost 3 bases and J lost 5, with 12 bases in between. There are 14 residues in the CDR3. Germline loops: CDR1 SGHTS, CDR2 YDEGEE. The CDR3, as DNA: TGTGCCAGCAGCTCCCGGGACACTAGAAACACCATATATTTT. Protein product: CASSSRDTRNTIYF.

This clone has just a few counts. The DNA for the CDR3 is TGTGCCAGCAGTGTGGACAGAAATCAAGCTGGGACCCAGTACTTC. Protein: CASSVDRNQAGTQYF. The chain employs TRBV6-1 and TRBJ2-5; weak D call: TRBD1 (6 bases). The germline V gene has CDR1 MNHNS and CDR2 SASEGT. The CDR3 has 15 residues. V was pared by 4 bases and J by 7 bases, with 19 bases between.

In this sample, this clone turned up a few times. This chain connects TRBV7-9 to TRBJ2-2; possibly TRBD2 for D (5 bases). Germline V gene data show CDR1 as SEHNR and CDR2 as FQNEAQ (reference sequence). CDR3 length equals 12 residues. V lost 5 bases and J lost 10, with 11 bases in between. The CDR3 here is CASSPRAEELFF. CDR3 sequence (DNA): TGTGCCAGCAGCCCGCGGGCGGAGGAGCTGTTTTTT.

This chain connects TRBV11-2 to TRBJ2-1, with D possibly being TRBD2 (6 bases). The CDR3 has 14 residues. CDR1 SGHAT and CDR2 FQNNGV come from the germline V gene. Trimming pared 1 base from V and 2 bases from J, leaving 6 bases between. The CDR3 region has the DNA TGTGCCAGCAGCTTAGGGACTACCTACAATGAGCAGTTCTTC. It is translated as CASSLGTTYNEQFF.

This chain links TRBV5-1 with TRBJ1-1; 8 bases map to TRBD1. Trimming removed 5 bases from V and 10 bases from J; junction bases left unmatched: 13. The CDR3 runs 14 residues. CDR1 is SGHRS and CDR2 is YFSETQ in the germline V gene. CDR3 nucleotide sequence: TGCGCCAGCAGTCAAGAAGACCCAGGGGGCACAGCTTTCTTT. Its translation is CASSQEDPGGTAFF.

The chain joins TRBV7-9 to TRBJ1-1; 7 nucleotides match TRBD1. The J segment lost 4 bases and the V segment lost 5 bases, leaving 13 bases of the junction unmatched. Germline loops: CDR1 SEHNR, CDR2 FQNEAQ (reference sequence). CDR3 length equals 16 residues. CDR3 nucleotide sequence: TGTGCCAGCAGCCCCTACCGACAGGGCCGGGGCACTGAAGCTTTCTTT. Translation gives CASSPYRQGRGTEAFF.

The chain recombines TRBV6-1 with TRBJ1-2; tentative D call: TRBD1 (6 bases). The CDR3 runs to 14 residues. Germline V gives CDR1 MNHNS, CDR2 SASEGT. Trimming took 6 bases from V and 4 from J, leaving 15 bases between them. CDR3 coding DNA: TGTGCCAGCAGCCCGGGGGGCACCGTCTATGGCTACACCTTC. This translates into CASSPGGTVYGYTF.

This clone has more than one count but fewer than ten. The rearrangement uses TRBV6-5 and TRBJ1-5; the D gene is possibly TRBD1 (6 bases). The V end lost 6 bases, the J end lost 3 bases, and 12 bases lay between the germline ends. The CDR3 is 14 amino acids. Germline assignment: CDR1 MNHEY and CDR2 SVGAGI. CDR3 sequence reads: CASRETGNNQPQHF. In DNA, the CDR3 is TGTGCCAGCAGGGAGACAGGAAACAATCAGCCCCAGCATTTT.

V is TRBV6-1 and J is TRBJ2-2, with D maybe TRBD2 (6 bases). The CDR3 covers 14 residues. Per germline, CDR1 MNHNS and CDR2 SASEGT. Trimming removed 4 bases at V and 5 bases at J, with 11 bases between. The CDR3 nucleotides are TGTGCCAGCAGTGGTGAGGGGAGGACCGGGGAGCTGTTTTTT. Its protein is CASSGEGRTGELFF.

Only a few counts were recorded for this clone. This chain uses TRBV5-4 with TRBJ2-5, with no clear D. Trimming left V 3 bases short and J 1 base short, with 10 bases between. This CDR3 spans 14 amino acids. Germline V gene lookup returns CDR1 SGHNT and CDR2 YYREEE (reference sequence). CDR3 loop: CASSSGTLQETQYF. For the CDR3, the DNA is TGTGCCAGCAGCTCCGGTACTCTCCAAGAGACCCAGTACTTC.

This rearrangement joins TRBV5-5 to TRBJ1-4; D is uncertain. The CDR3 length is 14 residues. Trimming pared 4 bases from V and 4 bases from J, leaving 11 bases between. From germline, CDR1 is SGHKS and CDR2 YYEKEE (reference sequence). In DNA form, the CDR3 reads TGTGCCAGCAGCCCCGCCTACGGTAATGAAAAACTGTTTTTT. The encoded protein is CASSPAYGNEKLFF.

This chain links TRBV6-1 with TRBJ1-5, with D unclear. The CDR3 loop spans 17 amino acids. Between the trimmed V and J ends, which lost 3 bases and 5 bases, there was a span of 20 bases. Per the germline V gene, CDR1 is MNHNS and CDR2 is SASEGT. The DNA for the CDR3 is TGTGCCAGCAGTGACCCCCGTACCGCCGCGTTTGATCAGCCCCAGCATTTT. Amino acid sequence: CASSDPRTAAFDQPQHF.

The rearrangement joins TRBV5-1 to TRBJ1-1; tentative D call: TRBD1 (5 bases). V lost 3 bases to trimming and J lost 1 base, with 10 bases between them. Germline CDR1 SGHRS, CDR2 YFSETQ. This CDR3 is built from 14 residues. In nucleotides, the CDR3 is TGCGCCAGCAGCTATGACGGACAGAACACTGAAGCTTTCTTT. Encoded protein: CASSYDGQNTEAFF.

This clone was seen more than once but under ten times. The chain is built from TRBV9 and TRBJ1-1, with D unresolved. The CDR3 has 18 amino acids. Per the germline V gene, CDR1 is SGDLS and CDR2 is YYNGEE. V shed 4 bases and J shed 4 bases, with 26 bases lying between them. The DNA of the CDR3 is TGTGCCAGCAGCCGAGGCGGGAGCTCGGCGCGCTTTGGCACTGAAGCTTTCTTT. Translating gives CASSRGGSSARFGTEAFF. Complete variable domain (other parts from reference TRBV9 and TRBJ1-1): DSGVTQTPKHLITATGQRVTLRCSPRSGDLSVYWYQQSLDQGLQFLIQYYNGEERAKGNILERFSAQQFPDLHSELNLSSLELGDSALYFCASSRGGSSARFGTEAFFGQGTRLTVV.

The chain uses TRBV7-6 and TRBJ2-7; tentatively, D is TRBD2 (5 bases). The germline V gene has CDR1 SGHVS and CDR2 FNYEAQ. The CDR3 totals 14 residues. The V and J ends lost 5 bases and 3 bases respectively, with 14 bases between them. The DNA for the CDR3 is TGTGCCAGCAGCCCCGTTTCACGGGGCTACGAGCAGTACTTC. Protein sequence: CASSPVSRGYEQYF.

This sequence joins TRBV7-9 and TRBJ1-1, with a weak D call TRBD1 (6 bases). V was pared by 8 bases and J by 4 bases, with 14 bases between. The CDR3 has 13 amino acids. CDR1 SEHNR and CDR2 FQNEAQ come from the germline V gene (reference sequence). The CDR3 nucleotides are TGTGCCAGCGCACGGAGGGGGGGCACTGAAGCTTTCTTT. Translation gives CASARRGGTEAFF.

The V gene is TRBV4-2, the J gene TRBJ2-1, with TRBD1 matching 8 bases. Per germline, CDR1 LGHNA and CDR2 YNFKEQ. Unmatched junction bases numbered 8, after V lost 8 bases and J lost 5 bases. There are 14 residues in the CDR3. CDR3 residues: CASADRDPDNEQFF. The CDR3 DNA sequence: TGTGCCAGCGCGGACAGGGATCCGGACAATGAGCAGTTCTTC.